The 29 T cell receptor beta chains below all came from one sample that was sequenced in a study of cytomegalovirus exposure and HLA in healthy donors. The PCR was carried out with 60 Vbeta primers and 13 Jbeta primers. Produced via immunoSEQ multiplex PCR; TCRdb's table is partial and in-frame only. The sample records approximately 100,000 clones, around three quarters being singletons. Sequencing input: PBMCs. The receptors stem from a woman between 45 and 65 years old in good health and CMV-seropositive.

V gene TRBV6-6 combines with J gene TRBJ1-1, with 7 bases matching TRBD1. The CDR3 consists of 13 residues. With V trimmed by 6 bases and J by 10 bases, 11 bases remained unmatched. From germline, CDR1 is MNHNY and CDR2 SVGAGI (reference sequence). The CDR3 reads CASRGITGERAFF. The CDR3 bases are TGTGCCAGCAGGGGGATAACAGGGGAGCGAGCTTTCTTT.

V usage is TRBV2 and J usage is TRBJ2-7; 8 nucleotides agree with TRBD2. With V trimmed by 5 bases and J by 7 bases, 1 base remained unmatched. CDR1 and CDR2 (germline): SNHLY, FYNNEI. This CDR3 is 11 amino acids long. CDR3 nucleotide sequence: TGTGCCAGCAGTATAGCGGGGGAGCAGTACTTC. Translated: CASSIAGEQYF.

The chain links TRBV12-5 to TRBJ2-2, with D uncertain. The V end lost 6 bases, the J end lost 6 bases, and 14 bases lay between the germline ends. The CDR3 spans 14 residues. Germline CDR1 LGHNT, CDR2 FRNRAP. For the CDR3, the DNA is TGTGCTAGTGGGGGTAGTAGCCGGTCCGGGGAGCTGTTTTTT. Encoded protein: CASGGSSRSGELFF.

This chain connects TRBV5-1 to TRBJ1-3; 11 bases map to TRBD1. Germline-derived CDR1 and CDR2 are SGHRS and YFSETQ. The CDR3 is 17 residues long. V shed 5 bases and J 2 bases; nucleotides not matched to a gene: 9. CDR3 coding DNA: TGCGCCAGCAGGGCCGGGACAGGGGGTCTTCCTGGAAACACCATATATTTT. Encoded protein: CASRAGTGGLPGNTIYF. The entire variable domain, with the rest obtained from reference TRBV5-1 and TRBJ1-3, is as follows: KAGVTQTPRYLIKTRGQQVTLSCSPISGHRSVSWYQQTPGQGLQFLFEYFSETQRNKGNFPGRFSGRQFSNSRSEMNVSTLELGDSALYLCASRAGTGGLPGNTIYFGEGSWLTVV.

CDR3 sequence: CASSLLGGGSAYEQYF. CDR3 bases: TGTGCCAGCAGTTTATTAGGCGGGGGCAGTGCCTACGAGCAGTACTTC. The chain uses TRBV28 and TRBJ2-7; perhaps TRBD2 as D (7 bases). CDR3 length equals 16 residues. V lost 1 base, J lost 2 bases, and 15 bases lay in between. Germline V lookup: CDR1 MDHEN, CDR2 SYDVKM.

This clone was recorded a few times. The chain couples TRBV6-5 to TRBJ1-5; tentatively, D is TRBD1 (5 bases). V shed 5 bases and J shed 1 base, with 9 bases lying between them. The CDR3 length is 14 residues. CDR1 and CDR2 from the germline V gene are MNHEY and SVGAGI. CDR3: CASSEGRSNQPQHF. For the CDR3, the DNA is TGTGCCAGCAGTGAGGGGAGGAGCAATCAGCCCCAGCATTTT.

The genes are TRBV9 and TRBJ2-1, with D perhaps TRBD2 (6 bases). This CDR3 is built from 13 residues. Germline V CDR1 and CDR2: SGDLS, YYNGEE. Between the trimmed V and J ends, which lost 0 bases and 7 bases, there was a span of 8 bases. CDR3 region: CASSVGTTNEQFF. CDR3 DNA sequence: TGTGCCAGCAGCGTAGGGACTACGAATGAGCAGTTCTTC.

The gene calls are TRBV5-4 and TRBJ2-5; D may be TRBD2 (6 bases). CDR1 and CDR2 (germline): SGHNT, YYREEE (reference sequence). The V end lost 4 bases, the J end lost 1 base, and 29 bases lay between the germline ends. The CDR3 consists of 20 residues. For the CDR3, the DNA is TGTGCCAGCAGCCCAATGGGGGGTAGCTATGTCTCTTGGTCCCAAGAGACCCAGTACTTC. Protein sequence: CASSPMGGSYVSWSQETQYF.

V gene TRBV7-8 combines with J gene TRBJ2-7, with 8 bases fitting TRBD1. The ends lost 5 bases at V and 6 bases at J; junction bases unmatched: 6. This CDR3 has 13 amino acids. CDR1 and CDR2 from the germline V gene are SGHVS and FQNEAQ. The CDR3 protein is CASSPGQGGEQYF. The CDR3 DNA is TGTGCCAGCAGCCCAGGACAGGGAGGCGAGCAGTACTTC.

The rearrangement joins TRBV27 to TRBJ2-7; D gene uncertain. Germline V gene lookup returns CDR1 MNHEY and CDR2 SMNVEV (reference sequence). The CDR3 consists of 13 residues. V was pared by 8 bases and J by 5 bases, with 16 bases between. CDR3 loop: CASGKTLLDEQYF. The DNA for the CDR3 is TGTGCCAGCGGTAAGACCCTCCTAGACGAGCAGTACTTC.

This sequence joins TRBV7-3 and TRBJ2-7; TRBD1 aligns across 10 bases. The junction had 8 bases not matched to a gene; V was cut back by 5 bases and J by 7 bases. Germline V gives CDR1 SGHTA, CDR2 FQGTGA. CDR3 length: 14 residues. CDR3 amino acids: CASSPRQGAREQYF. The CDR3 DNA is TGTGCCAGCAGCCCACGACAGGGGGCGAGGGAGCAGTACTTC.

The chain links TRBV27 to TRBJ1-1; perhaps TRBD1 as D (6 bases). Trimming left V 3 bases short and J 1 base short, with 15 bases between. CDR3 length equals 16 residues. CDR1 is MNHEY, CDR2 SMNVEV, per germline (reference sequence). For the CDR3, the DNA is TGTGCCAGCAGTTTCCCGTGGACAGCCTGGAACACTGAAGCTTTCTTT. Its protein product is CASSFPWTAWNTEAFF.

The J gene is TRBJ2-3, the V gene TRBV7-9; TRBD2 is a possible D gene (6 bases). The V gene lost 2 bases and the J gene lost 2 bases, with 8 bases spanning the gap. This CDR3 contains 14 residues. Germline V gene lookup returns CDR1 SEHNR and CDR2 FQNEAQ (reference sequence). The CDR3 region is CASSLRDFTDTQYF. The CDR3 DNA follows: TGTGCCAGCAGCTTACGGGACTTCACAGATACGCAGTATTTT. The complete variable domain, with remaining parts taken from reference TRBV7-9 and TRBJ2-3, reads DTGVSQNPRHKITKRGQNVTFRCDPISEHNRLYWYRQTLGQGPEFLTYFQNEAQLEKSRLLSDRFSAERPKGSFSTLEIQRTEQGDSAMYLCASSLRDFTDTQYFGPGTRLTVL.

The CDR3 DNA reads as TGTGCCAGCAGCGGGGCCGGACAGGGCACTAGCACAGATACGCAGTATTTT. This codes for CASSGAGQGTSTDTQYF. This chain uses TRBV9 with TRBJ2-3; 8 nucleotides match TRBD1. The germline CDR1 and CDR2 sequences are SGDLS and YYNGEE. V was pared by 3 bases and J by 0 bases, with 9 bases of the junction left unmatched. The CDR3 is 17 amino acids.

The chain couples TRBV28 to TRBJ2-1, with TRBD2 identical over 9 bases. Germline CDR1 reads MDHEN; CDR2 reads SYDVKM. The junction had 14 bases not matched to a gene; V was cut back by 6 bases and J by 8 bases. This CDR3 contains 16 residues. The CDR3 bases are TGTGCCAGCAGCCTCATTAGCGGGAGAATTTACGATGAGCAGTTCTTC. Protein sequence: CASSLISGRIYDEQFF.

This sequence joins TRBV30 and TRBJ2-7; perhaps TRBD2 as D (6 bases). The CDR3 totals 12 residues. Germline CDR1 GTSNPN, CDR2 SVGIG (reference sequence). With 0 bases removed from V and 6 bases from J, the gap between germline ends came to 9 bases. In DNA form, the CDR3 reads TGTGCCTGGAGTGTACGGGGAGGCGAGCAGTACTTC. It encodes CAWSVRGGEQYF.

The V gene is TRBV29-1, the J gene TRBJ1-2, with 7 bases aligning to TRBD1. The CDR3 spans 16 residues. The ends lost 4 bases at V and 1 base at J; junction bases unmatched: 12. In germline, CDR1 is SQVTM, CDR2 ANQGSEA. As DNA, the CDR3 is TGCAGCGTTGTGGGGGGACAGAGGATCCTTAACTATGGCTACACCTTC. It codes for CSVVGGQRILNYGYTF.

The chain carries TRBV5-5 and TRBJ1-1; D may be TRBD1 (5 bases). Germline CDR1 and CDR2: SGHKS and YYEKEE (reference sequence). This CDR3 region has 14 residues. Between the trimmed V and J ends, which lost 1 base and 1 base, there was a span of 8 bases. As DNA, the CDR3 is TGTGCCAGCAGCTTGCGACAGCAGAACACTGAAGCTTTCTTT. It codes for CASSLRQQNTEAFF.

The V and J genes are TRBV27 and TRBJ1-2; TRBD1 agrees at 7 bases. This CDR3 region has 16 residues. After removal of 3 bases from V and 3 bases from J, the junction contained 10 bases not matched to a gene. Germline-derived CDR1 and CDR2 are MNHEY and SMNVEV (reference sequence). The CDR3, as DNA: TGTGCCAGCAGTTTCGCTGACAGGGTTACTGACTATGGCTACACCTTC. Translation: CASSFADRVTDYGYTF.

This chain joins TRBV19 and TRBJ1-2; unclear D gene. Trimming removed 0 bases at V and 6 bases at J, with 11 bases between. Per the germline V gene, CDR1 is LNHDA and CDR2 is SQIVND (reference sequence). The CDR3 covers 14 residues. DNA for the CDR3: TGTGCCAGTAGTATAGAGAGGGCGCGGAATGGCTACACCTTC. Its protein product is CASSIERARNGYTF. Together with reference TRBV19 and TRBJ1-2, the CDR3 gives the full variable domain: DGGITQSPKYLFRKEGQNVTLSCEQNLNHDAMYWYRQDPGQGLRLIYYSQIVNDFQKGDIAEGYSVSREKKESFPLTVTSAQKNPTAFYLCASSIERARNGYTFGSGTRLTVV.

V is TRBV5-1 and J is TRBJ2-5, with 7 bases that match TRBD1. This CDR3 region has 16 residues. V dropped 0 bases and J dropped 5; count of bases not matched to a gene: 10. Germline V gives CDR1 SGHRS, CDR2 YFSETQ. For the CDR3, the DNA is TGCGCCAGCAGCTTGGTTCGGGCCGACAGGGATGAGACCCAGTACTTC. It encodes CASSLVRADRDETQYF.

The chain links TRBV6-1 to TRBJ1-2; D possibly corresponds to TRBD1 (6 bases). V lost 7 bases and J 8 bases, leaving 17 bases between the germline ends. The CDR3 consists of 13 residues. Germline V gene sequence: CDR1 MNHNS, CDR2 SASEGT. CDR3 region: CASKPPGVDGYTF. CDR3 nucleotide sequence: TGTGCCAGCAAACCGCCAGGGGTCGACGGCTACACCTTC.

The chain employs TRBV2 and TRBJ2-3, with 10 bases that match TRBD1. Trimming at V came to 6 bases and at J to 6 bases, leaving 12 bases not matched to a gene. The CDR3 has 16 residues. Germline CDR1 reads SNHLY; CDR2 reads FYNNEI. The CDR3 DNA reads TGTGCCAGCAGGGCGGGTAGGACAGGGGGGGCGGATACGCAGTATTTT. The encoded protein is CASRAGRTGGADTQYF.

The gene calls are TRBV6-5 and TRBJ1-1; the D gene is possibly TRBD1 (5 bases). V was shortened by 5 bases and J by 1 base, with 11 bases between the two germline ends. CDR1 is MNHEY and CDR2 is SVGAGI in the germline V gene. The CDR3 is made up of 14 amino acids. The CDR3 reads CASSDIRENTEAFF. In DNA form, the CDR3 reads TGTGCCAGCAGTGACATCAGGGAGAACACTGAAGCTTTCTTT.

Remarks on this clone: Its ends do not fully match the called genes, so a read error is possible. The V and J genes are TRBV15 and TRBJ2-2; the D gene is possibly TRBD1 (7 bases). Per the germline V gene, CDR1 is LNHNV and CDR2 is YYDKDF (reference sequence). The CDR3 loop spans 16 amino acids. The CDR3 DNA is TGTGCCACCAGCAGTTACAGGGGCCTTGGGACCGGGGGGCTGTTTTTT. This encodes CATSSYRGLGTGGLFF. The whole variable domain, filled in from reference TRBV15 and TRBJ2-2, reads DAMVIQNPRYQVTQFGKPVTLSCSQTLNHNVMYWYQQKSSQAPKLLFHYYDKDFNNEADTPDNFQSRRPNTSFCFLDIRSPGLGDTAMYLCATSSYRGLGTGGLFFGEGSRLTVL.

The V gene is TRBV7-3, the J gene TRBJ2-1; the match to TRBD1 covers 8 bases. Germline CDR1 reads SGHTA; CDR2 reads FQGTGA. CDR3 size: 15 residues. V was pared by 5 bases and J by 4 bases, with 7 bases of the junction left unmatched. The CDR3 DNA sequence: TGTGCCAGCAGCCTAGACAGGGGTGCTTACAATGAGCAGTTCTTC. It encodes CASSLDRGAYNEQFF.

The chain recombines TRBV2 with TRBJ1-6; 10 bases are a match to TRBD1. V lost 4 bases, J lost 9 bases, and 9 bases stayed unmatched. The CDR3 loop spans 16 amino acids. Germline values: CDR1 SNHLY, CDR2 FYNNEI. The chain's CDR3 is CASSGGPDRGASPLHF. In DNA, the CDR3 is TGTGCCAGCAGTGGAGGACCGGACAGGGGGGCTTCACCCCTCCACTTT.

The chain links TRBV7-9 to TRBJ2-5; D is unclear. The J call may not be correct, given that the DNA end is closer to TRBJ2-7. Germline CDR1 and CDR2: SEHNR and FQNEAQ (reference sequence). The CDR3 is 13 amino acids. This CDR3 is CASSSSRENEQYF. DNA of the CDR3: TGTGCCAGCAGCTCAAGTCGCGAAAACGAGCAGTACTTC.

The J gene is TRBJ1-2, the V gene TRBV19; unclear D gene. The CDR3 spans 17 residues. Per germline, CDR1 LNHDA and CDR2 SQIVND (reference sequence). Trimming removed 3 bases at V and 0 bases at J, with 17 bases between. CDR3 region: CASSIEGGSPSNYGYTF. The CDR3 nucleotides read TGTGCCAGTAGTATTGAGGGAGGTTCTCCATCTAACTATGGCTACACCTTC.